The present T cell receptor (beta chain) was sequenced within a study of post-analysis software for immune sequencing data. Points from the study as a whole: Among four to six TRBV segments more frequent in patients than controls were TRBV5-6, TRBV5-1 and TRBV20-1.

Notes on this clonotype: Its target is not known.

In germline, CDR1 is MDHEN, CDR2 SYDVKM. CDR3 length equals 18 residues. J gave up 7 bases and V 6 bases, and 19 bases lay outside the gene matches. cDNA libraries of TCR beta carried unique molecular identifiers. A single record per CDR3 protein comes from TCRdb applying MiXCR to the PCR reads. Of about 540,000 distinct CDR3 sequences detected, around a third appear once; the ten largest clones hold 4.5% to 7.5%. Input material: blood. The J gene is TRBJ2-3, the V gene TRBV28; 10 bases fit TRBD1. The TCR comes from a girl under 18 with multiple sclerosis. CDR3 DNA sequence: TGTGCCAGCAGGCTCCGGGACAGGGGTTTGGTAAACCCCTATACGCAGTATTTT. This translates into CASRLRDRGLVNPYTQYF.